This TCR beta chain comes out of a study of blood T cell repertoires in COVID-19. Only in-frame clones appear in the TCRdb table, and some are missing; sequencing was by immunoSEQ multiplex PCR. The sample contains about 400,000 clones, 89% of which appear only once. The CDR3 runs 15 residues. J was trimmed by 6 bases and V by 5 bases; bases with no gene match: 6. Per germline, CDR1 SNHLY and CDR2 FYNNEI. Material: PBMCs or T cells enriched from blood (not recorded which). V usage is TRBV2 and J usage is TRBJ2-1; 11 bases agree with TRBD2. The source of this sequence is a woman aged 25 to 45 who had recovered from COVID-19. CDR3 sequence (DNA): TGTGCCAGCAGTCTGACTAGCGGGGTCGGCAATGAGCAGTTCTTC. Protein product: CASSLTSGVGNEQFF.